This T cell receptor beta chain was sequenced during a study of blood T cell repertoires in COVID-19. Study-level background: Sites in the United States, Italy and Spain provided acute and convalescent COVID-19 samples. The cDNA or gDNA used as material had been derived from T cells, B-cell-depleted T cells, or PBMCs.

In the study's own analysis: Reference gene primers were amplified, and this amplification served to estimate nucleated cell counts. TCRdb's copy holds only in-frame clones and misses some; the assay was immunoSEQ multiplex PCR. Clone size and the V and J calls come from that table; the DNA yielded D and trimming. The sample yields under 95,000 clones, around 90% seen once. Germline values: CDR1 SGHRS, CDR2 YFSETQ. V was clipped by 4 bases and J by 5 bases, with 15 bases between them. CDR3 length: 14 residues. The source of this sequence is a woman aged 45-60 years with acute or convalescent COVID-19. Input material: peripheral blood. The chain recombines TRBV5-1 with TRBJ2-5; tentative D call: TRBD1 (6 bases). The DNA of the CDR3 is TGCGCCAGCAGCCTCACCCCCCAGGGGGAGACCCAGTACTTC. Amino acids: CASSLTPQGETQYF.